The rows below give T cell receptor beta chains drawn from one sample of a study of blood T cells in healthy people across ages. TCRdb ran MiXCR on the 5' RACE reads and lists one entry per CDR3 protein. The sample consists of some 370,000 distinct CDR3 sequences, 45% to 65% of them appearing once. Sequenced input: blood. The origin of the receptors is a man aged 60 to 69 in good health. Each CDR3 is given with its conserved first and last residue.

V gene	J gene	CDR3 protein
TRBV7-2	TRBJ2-1	CASSLVVNEQFF
TRBV10-2	TRBJ2-5	CASRDREITSAGSRETQYF
TRBV20-1	TRBJ2-7	CSAEGGPGGGLYEQYF
TRBV6-1	TRBJ1-6	CASSRDYYNSPLHF
TRBV9	TRBJ2-4	CASSVGVGPKNIQYF
TRBV2	TRBJ2-7	CASSERGTTDGDEQYF
TRBV6-4	TRBJ2-1	CASSDVGGAYNEQFF
TRBV12-3/TRBV12-4	TRBJ2-3	CASSLKAGGRKDPDMQYF
TRBV6-2/TRBV6-3	TRBJ1-5	CASSYGRRGDQPQHF
TRBV29-1	TRBJ1-2	CSVEPQGANYGYTF